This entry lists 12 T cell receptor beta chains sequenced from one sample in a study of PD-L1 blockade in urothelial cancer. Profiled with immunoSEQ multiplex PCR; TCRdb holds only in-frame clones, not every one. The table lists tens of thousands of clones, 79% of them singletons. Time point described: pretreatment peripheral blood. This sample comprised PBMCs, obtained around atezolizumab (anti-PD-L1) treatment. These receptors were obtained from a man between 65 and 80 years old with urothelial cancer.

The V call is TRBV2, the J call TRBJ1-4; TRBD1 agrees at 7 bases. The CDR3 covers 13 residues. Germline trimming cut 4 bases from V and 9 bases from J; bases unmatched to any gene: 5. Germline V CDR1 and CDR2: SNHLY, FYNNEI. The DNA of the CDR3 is TGTGCCAGCAGTGGGGTACAGGGGAAAAAACTGTTTTTT. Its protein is CASSGVQGKKLFF.

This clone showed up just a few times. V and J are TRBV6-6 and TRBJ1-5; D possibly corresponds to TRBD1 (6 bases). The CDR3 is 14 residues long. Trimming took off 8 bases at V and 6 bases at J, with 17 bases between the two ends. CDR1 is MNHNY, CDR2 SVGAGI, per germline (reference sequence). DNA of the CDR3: TGTGCCAGCGCGTCAGGGGCCGTGAGTCAGCCCCAGCATTTT. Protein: CASASGAVSQPQHF.

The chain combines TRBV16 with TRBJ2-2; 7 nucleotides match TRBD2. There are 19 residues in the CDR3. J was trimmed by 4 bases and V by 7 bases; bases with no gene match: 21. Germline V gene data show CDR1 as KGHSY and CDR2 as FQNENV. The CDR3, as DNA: TGTGCCAGCAACGGGCCGCGGGCGGGAGTTTCTATCGTCACCGGGGAGCTGTTTTTT. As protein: CASNGPRAGVSIVTGELFF.

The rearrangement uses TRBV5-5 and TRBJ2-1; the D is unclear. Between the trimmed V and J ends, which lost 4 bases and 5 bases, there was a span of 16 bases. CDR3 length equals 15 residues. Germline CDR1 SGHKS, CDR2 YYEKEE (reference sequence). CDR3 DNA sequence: TGTGCCAGCAGCCCCATGGGCTCTCCGAACAATGAGCAGTTCTTC. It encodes CASSPMGSPNNEQFF. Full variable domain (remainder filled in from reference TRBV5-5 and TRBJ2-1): DAGVTQSPTHLIKTRGQQVTLRCSPISGHKSVSWYQQVLGQGPQFIFQYYEKEERGRGNFPDRFSARQFPNYSSELNVNALLLGDSALYLCASSPMGSPNNEQFFGPGTRLTVL.

The CDR3 sequence: CASSSGQGIYEQYF. The CDR3 nucleotides are TGCGCCAGCAGCTCCGGACAGGGGATATACGAGCAGTACTTC. V is TRBV5-1 and J is TRBJ2-7; 9 bases match TRBD1. CDR1 is SGHRS and CDR2 is YFSETQ in the germline V gene. The CDR3 spans 14 residues. With 3 bases clipped from V and 4 bases from J, the junction kept 5 bases outside the gene matches.

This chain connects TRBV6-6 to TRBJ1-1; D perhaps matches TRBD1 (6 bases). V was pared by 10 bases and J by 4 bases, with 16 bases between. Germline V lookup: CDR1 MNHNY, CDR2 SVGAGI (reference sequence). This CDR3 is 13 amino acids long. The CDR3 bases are TGTGCCACCAGGGGAGGTGGCGGCACTGAAGCTTTCTTT. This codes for CATRGGGGTEAFF.

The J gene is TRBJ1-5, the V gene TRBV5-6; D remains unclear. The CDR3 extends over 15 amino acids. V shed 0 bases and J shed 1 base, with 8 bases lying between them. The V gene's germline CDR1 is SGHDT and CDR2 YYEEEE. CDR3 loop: CASSLGWQSNQPQHF. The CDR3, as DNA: TGTGCCAGCAGCTTGGGGTGGCAGAGCAATCAGCCCCAGCATTTT.

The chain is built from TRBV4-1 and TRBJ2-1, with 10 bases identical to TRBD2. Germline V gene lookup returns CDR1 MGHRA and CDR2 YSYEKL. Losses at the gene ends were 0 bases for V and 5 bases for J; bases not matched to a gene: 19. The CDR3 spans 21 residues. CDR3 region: CASSQEGSGASGSFLDNEQFF. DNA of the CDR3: TGCGCCAGCAGCCAAGAAGGTTCAGGCGCTAGCGGGAGTTTCTTGGACAATGAGCAGTTCTTC.

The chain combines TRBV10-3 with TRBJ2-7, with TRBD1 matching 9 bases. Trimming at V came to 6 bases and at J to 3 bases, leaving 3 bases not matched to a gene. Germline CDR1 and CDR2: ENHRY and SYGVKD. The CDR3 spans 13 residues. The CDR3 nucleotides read TGTGCCATCAGCCGACAGGGGGGCTACGAGCAGTACTTC. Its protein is CAISRQGGYEQYF.

Written as DNA, the CDR3 is TGTGCCAGCTCACCACCTGTGGTCACAGGGGAAGCTTTCTTT. Encoded protein: CASSPPVVTGEAFF. The gene calls are TRBV18 and TRBJ1-1; tentatively, D is TRBD1 (6 bases). This CDR3 spans 14 amino acids. Deletions cut 0 bases from V and 8 bases from J, with 13 bases between. CDR1 and CDR2 from the germline V gene are KGHSH and LQKENI.

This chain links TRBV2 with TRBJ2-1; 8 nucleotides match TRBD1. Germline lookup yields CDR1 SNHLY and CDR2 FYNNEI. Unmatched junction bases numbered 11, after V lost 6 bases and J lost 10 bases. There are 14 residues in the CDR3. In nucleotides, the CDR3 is TGTGCCAGCAGAGCCGGGACAGGCCCTCCCGAGCAGTTCTTC. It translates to CASRAGTGPPEQFF.

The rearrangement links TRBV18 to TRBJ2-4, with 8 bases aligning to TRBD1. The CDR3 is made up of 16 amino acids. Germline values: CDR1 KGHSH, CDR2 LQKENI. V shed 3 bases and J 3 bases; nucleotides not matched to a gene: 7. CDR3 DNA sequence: TGTGCCAGCTCACCCGGACAGGGAAGGGACAAAAACATTCAGTACTTC. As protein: CASSPGQGRDKNIQYF.